Below are 27 T cell receptor beta chains sequenced from a single sample in a study of CD8 T cells in Susac syndrome. When the RNA was reverse transcribed, random hexamers were used with an input of about 0.5 to 1 ug. TCRdb recomputed calls from the immunoSEQ multiplex PCR reads with MiXCR, one row per CDR3 protein. This table holds approximately 120,000 distinct CDR3 sequences, around 94% found once. Sequenced material: CD8+ T cells from PBMCs. The receptors stem from a human donor with Susac syndrome.

This sequence joins TRBV5-1 and TRBJ2-7, with D perhaps matching TRBD2 (5 bases). In germline, CDR1 is SGHRS, CDR2 YFSETQ. The V and J ends lost 4 bases and 0 bases respectively, with 14 bases between them. This CDR3 is built from 15 residues. CDR3 sequence reads: CASSAGGPSSYEQYF. DNA of the CDR3: TGCGCCAGCAGCGCGGGTGGGCCCAGCTCCTACGAGCAGTACTTC. The full variable domain, with the rest looked up from reference TRBV5-1 and TRBJ2-7, is KAGVTQTPRYLIKTRGQQVTLSCSPISGHRSVSWYQQTPGQGLQFLFEYFSETQRNKGNFPGRFSGRQFSNSRSEMNVSTLELGDSALYLCASSAGGPSSYEQYFGPGTRLTVT.

The chain joins TRBV19 to TRBJ1-1; D gene uncertain. The CDR3 has 12 amino acids. The germline V and J ends were trimmed by 10 bases and 0 bases, with 9 bases remaining between them. Germline V lookup: CDR1 LNHDA, CDR2 SQIVND (reference sequence). CDR3 region: CATHGMNTEAFF. The CDR3 bases are TGTGCCACCCACGGAATGAACACTGAAGCTTTCTTT.

The chain employs TRBV2 and TRBJ2-5, with a weak D call TRBD2 (6 bases). CDR3 size: 12 residues. V lost 3 bases and J 9 bases, leaving 11 bases between the germline ends. The germline V gene has CDR1 SNHLY and CDR2 FYNNEI. CDR3 in DNA: TGTGCCAGCAGTGACCCCGGGGAGGCCCAGTACTTC. This codes for CASSDPGEAQYF.

V is TRBV20-1 and J is TRBJ2-7, with D tentatively TRBD2 (5 bases). This CDR3 region has 13 residues. Looked up from germline, CDR1 is DFQATT and CDR2 is SNEGSKA (reference sequence). V gave up 3 bases and J gave up 0 bases, with 9 bases separating them. CDR3: CSASGEDSYEQYF. The CDR3 DNA sequence: TGCAGTGCTAGCGGGGAAGACTCCTACGAGCAGTACTTC.

The count of this clonotype is one. V and J are TRBV20-1 and TRBJ2-3, with TRBD2 as a possible D gene (6 bases). Trimming cost V 0 bases and J 2 bases, with 15 bases left between them. There are 16 residues in the CDR3. Germline V gives CDR1 DFQATT, CDR2 SNEGSKA (reference sequence). CDR3 coding DNA: TGCAGTGCTAGAGAACTAGCCGTGGGATACACAGATACGCAGTATTTT. Protein sequence: CSARELAVGYTDTQYF.

This sequence joins TRBV20-1 and TRBJ2-7; the D gene is possibly TRBD1 (5 bases). This CDR3 has 16 residues. The V end was cut by 1 base, the J end by 1 base, with 17 bases between. The V gene's germline CDR1 is DFQATT and CDR2 SNEGSKA (reference sequence). CDR3 sequence: CSARASRGTGSYEQYF. CDR3 DNA: TGCAGTGCTAGAGCATCTAGGGGAACGGGTTCCTACGAGCAGTACTTC.

The chain carries TRBV12-3 or TRBV12-4 and TRBJ1-1; D not certain. The length of the CDR3 is 16 residues. V lost 4 bases and J 1 base, leaving 16 bases between the germline ends. The CDR3, as DNA: TGTGCCAGCAGTTCCGAAGGTGCAGGATGGAACACTGAAGCTTTCTTT. It specifies CASSSEGAGWNTEAFF.

This clonotype was counted once. The chain joins TRBV30 to TRBJ2-7; the match to TRBD1 covers 8 bases. V was clipped by 4 bases and J by 12 bases; unmatched bases: 20. This CDR3 spans 15 amino acids. Germline CDR1 is GTSNPN and CDR2 is SVGIG (reference sequence). CDR3 in DNA: TGTGCCTGGATTCCATGGACAGGGCGAGGTCTTGCGCCGTACTTC. Protein product: CAWIPWTGRGLAPYF.

This chain joins TRBV9 and TRBJ2-1; 8 nucleotides match TRBD2. Germline V gene lookup returns CDR1 SGDLS and CDR2 YYNGEE. With V trimmed by 5 bases and J by 8 bases, 15 bases remained unmatched. The CDR3 contains 16 residues. The CDR3 loop is CASRPTGGGTLDEQFF. CDR3 DNA sequence: TGTGCCAGCAGACCAACTGGCGGGGGGACCTTAGATGAGCAGTTCTTC.

V and J are TRBV30 and TRBJ2-3; D is ambiguous. The V gene lost 0 bases and the J gene lost 5 bases, with 6 bases spanning the gap. The CDR3 has 12 residues. Germline CDR1 and CDR2: GTSNPN and SVGIG (reference sequence). As DNA, the CDR3 is TGTGCCTGGAGTGTACTTCAAGATACGCAGTATTTT. Protein sequence: CAWSVLQDTQYF.

The gene calls are TRBV7-8 and TRBJ2-7; 11 nucleotides line up with TRBD1. This CDR3 region has 16 residues. V lost 6 bases to trimming and J lost 3 bases; unmatched junction nucleotides: 10. Germline CDR1 and CDR2: SGHVS and FQNEAQ. The CDR3 nucleotides read TGTGCCAGCAGACCCGGCGTGGGGACAGGGGGCTACGAGCAGTACTTC. It yields the protein CASRPGVGTGGYEQYF.

This clonotype was seen only once. The chain links TRBV15 to TRBJ2-7; TRBD1 or TRBD2 may be the D gene (5 bases each). Trimming stripped 4 bases from V and 6 bases from J, with 10 bases between. This CDR3 spans 12 amino acids. Germline values: CDR1 LNHNV, CDR2 YYDKDF (reference sequence). CDR3 nucleotides: TGTGCCACCAGCATAGGGGACCGCGAGCAGTACTTC. It encodes CATSIGDREQYF.

The chain carries TRBV25-1 and TRBJ2-1, with D tentatively TRBD1 (6 bases). V lost 4 bases and J 6 bases, leaving 16 bases between the germline ends. This CDR3 has 15 residues. CDR1 is MGHDK, CDR2 SYGVNS, per germline. This CDR3 is CASSAGADVGNEQFF. In DNA form, the CDR3 reads TGTGCCAGCAGTGCAGGGGCAGATGTGGGCAATGAGCAGTTCTTC.

The J gene is TRBJ1-1, the V gene TRBV15; D is perhaps TRBD1 (6 bases). Trimming stripped 2 bases from V and 0 bases from J, with 19 bases between. Per germline, CDR1 LNHNV and CDR2 YYDKDF (reference sequence). The CDR3 is 18 amino acids. CDR3 nucleotides: TGTGCCACCAGCAGAAGGGGGAGCGGGGGACCAATGAACACTGAAGCTTTCTTT. Translated: CATSRRGSGGPMNTEAFF.

The chain combines TRBV27 with TRBJ1-1, with no clear D. The germline gives CDR1 MNHEY, CDR2 SMNVEV (reference sequence). CDR3 length equals 16 residues. V lost 5 bases and J lost 0, with 16 bases in between. In DNA, the CDR3 is TGTGCCAGCAGTCCCCGACATGGGCCGATGAACACTGAAGCTTTCTTT. As protein: CASSPRHGPMNTEAFF.

The genes are TRBV28 and TRBJ2-7, with TRBD1 matching over 10 bases. Per germline, CDR1 MDHEN and CDR2 SYDVKM. The CDR3 is 13 amino acids. After removal of 10 bases from V and 2 bases from J, the junction contained 5 bases not matched to a gene. The CDR3 spells CATRTGGTYEQYF. As DNA, the CDR3 is TGTGCCACTAGGACAGGGGGAACCTACGAGCAGTACTTC.

The genes are TRBV30 and TRBJ2-3; 7 bases line up with TRBD2. Trimming removed 0 bases from V and 4 bases from J; junction bases left unmatched: 1. This CDR3 has 13 amino acids. CDR1 is GTSNPN and CDR2 is SVGIG in the germline V gene (reference sequence). The CDR3 nucleotides read TGTGCCTGGAGTGTCCTAGCGGCAGATACGCAGTATTTT. Translated: CAWSVLAADTQYF.

The chain links TRBV20-1 to TRBJ2-5; D uncertain. This CDR3 comprises 11 residues. The germline V and J ends were trimmed by 6 bases and 4 bases, with 9 bases remaining between them. Germline V gene lookup returns CDR1 DFQATT and CDR2 SNEGSKA (reference sequence). This CDR3 reads CSAPRTETQYF. The CDR3 nucleotides read TGCAGTGCCCCGAGAACAGAGACCCAGTACTTC.

The chain employs TRBV10-3 and TRBJ2-1; D is unresolved. Germline CDR1 and CDR2: ENHRY and SYGVKD. V lost 0 bases, J lost 5 bases, and 11 bases lay in between. CDR3 length equals 15 residues. The CDR3 bases are TGTGCCATCAGTGAGTCCGATGGCAGCCACAATGAGCAGTTCTTC. It is translated as CAISESDGSHNEQFF.

CDR3 DNA: TGTGCCTGGATCCACGCGGGGAACACTGAAGCTTTCTTT. Translating it yields CAWIHAGNTEAFF. V usage is TRBV30 and J usage is TRBJ1-1; no clear D. The germline V gene has CDR1 GTSNPN and CDR2 SVGIG (reference sequence). V lost 4 bases to trimming and J lost 1 base, with 10 bases between them. The CDR3 covers 13 residues.

The rearrangement joins TRBV6-5 to TRBJ1-2, with D uncertain. The V gene's germline CDR1 is MNHEY and CDR2 SVGAGI. Trimming removed 6 bases at V and 2 bases at J, with 7 bases between. This CDR3 spans 12 amino acids. CDR3: CASRGSNYGYTF. In DNA form, the CDR3 reads TGTGCCAGCAGGGGATCAAACTATGGCTACACCTTC.

J is TRBJ2-1 and V is TRBV7-3, with 7 bases aligning to TRBD2. Germline lookup yields CDR1 SGHTA and CDR2 FQGTGA. The CDR3 sequence is 14 residues long. V trimming: 5 bases; J trimming: 7 bases; junction bases outside the gene matches: 8. CDR3 sequence (DNA): TGTGCCAGCAGCAGTGGACTAGGCTGGAATGAGCAGTTCTTC. It specifies CASSSGLGWNEQFF.

The chain couples TRBV6-5 to TRBJ2-2, with TRBD2 as a possible D gene (5 bases). Germline CDR1 MNHEY, CDR2 SVGAGI. The CDR3 is 14 amino acids. V was pared by 2 bases and J by 4 bases, with 8 bases between. The CDR3 nucleotides are TGTGCCAGCAGTTACGGTGGAGGCACCGGGGAGCTGTTTTTT. Translated, it gives CASSYGGGTGELFF.

The rearrangement uses TRBV4-3 and TRBJ2-1; D is unresolved. The CDR3 totals 17 residues. Trimming stripped 0 bases from V and 6 bases from J, with 18 bases between. Germline CDR1 LGHNA, CDR2 YSLEER. Written as DNA, the CDR3 is TGCGCCAGCAGCCAAGATCTTCCCATGGGGTTTGGCAATGAGCAGTTCTTC. Its protein product is CASSQDLPMGFGNEQFF.

J is TRBJ1-1 and V is TRBV30; 7 bases align to TRBD1. J lost 1 base, V lost 5 bases, and 10 bases had no gene match. This CDR3 comprises 15 residues. Germline assignment: CDR1 GTSNPN and CDR2 SVGIG (reference sequence). CDR3 sequence: CAWVTGASTNTEAFF. CDR3 coding DNA: TGTGCCTGGGTCACAGGGGCCTCTACGAACACTGAAGCTTTCTTT. Variable domain in full (rest from reference TRBV30 and TRBJ1-1): SQTIHQWPATLVQPVGSPLSLECTVEGTSNPNLYWYRQAAGRGLQLLFYSVGIGQISSEVPQNLSASRPQDRQFILSSKKLLLSDSGFYLCAWVTGASTNTEAFFGQGTRLTVV.

The genes are TRBV19 and TRBJ1-2; TRBD1 agrees at 11 bases. CDR1 and CDR2 from the germline V gene are LNHDA and SQIVND (reference sequence). The CDR3 length is 14 residues. V lost 7 bases and J lost 5; bases outside the gene matches: 6. CDR3 sequence (DNA): TGTGCCAGTACCTCTGGGACAGGGGGGTATGGCTACACCTTC. Its translation is CASTSGTGGYGYTF.

The gene calls are TRBV20-1 and TRBJ2-1; 11 positions agree with TRBD2. Per germline, CDR1 DFQATT and CDR2 SNEGSKA (reference sequence). Trimming took 3 bases from V and 2 from J; bases not matched to a gene: 18. This CDR3 comprises 20 residues. In DNA, the CDR3 is TGCAGTGCTAGGCCCGAAACGTATAGCGGGAGGGCCGGTCCCTACAATGAGCAGTTCTTC. It is translated as CSARPETYSGRAGPYNEQFF.